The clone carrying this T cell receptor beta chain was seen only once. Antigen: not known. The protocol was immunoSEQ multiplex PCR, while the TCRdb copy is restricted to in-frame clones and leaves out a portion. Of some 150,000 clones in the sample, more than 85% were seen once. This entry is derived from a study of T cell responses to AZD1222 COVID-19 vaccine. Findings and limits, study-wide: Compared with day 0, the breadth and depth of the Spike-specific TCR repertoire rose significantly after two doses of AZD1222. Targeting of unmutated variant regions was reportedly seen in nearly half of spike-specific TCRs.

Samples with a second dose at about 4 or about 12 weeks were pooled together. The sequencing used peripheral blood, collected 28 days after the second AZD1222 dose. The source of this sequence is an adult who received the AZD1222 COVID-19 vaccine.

The CDR3 nucleotides read TGTGCCAGCAGCGAGTCCGCTTACGAGCAGTACTTC. The encoded protein is CASSESAYEQYF. This chain connects TRBV7-2 to TRBJ2-7, with D unresolved. V was trimmed by 5 bases and J by 4 bases, leaving 9 bases between them. CDR3 length: 12 amino acids. Looked up from germline, CDR1 is SGHTA and CDR2 is FQGNSA. The variable domain in full, completed from reference TRBV7-2 and TRBJ2-7, reads GAGVSQSPSNKVTEKGKDVELRCDPISGHTALYWYRQSLGQGLEFLIYFQGNSAPDKSGLPSDRFSAERTGGSVSTLTIQRTQQEDSAVYLCASSESAYEQYFGPGTRLTVT.